Detailed here is one T cell receptor beta chain. CDR1 is SEHNR, CDR2 FQNEAQ, per germline (reference sequence). This CDR3 comprises 13 residues. V dropped 1 base and J dropped 4 bases, with 7 bases sitting between them. This sample was taken from a study of blood T cell repertoires in COVID-19. Generated by immunoSEQ multiplex PCR, the TCRdb table keeps only in-frame clones and is missing some. The sample holds about 310,000 clones, around 86% seen once. In terms of age and location, participants ranged from roughly 18 to 89 years and lived in about two dozen US areas. The TCR originated in a man aged 60 to 75 who had recovered from COVID-19. The sample comprised PBMCs or T cells enriched from blood (not recorded which). The rearrangement uses TRBV7-9 and TRBJ2-5; a possible D gene is TRBD1 (6 bases). CDR3 DNA sequence: TGTGCCAGCAGCTTAGGAGGGGGAGAGACCCAGTACTTC. This gives the protein CASSLGGGETQYF.